This TCR beta chain was recorded in a study of cytomegalovirus exposure and HLA in healthy donors. Across the whole study: The study placed roughly four fifths of its approximately 400 genotyped donors in the Caucasian-associated ancestry cluster. The study, taken as a whole, reports: The likely origin of a cluster of highly shared sequence variants was a sequencing artifact. Per published accounts, TCR beta sequences correctly predicted the HLA-A and HLA-B alleles of most subjects. Per a later analysis, HLA-associated TCR beta chains showed more clonal expansion than other, equally common TCR beta chains.

The CDR3 consists of 13 residues. V was trimmed by 6 bases and J by 6 bases, leaving 11 bases between them. The germline V gene has CDR1 MGHRA and CDR2 YSYEKL. A note on this clone: What it binds is unknown.

With 60 Vbeta and 13 Jbeta primers, the PCR was carried out. Repertoires were generated with immunoSEQ multiplex PCR, while TCRdb's copy carries only in-frame clones and drops some. Of 65,000 to 90,000 clones detected, about four fifths appear once; the ten largest clones hold 3.5% to 5%. This TCR was sampled from a man aged 55-75 years in good health and CMV-seronegative. The chain employs TRBV4-1 and TRBJ2-2; D might be TRBD2 (5 bases). The sample taken for sequencing was PBMCs. Here the CDR3 reads CASRFPGAGELFF. DNA of the CDR3: TGCGCCAGCAGGTTCCCCGGGGCCGGGGAGCTGTTTTTT.